The sequence of this TCR beta chain was determined in a study of human T cells and chemical hapten exposure. The time point denotes: patch test 1, 2 weeks after DPC sensitization. Treatment meaning: therapeutic diphenylcyclopropenone sensitization with weekly scalp DPC. This clonotype has at least ten counts. CDR3 length: 15 residues. Trimming at V came to 2 bases and at J to 10 bases, leaving 13 bases not matched to a gene. Per germline, CDR1 MNHEY and CDR2 SVGAGI. Using its own MiXCR run on the RACE reads, TCRdb lists one record per CDR3 protein. The sample has some 81,000 distinct CDR3 sequences, 7.5% to 9% seen once.

The material sequenced was whole blood, taken in connection with sensitization to the hapten diphenylcyclopropenone (DPC). This sequence joins TRBV6-5 and TRBJ1-1; TRBD1 agrees at 7 bases. The origin of this receptor is a woman aged 25 to 45 with alopecia areata. Some clones in this sample may be carry-over from other donors' samples. The CDR3 here is CASSYREGAQRVAFF. In DNA form, the CDR3 reads TGTGCCAGCAGTTACCGAGAGGGGGCCCAAAGGGTAGCTTTCTTT.